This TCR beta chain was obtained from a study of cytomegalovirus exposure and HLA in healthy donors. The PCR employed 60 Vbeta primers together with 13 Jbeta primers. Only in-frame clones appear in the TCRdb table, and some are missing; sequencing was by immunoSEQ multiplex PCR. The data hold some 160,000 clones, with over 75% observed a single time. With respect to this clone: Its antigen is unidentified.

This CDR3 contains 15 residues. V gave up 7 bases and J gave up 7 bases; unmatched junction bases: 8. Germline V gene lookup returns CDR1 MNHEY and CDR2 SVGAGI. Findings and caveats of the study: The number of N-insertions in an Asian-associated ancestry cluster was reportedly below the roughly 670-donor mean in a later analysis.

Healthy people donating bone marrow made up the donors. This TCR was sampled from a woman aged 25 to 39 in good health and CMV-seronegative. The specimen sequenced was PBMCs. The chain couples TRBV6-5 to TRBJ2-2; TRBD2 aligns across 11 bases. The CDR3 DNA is TGTGCCAGCACCCGTAGCGGGGGGGAAGGCGGGGAGCTGTTTTTT. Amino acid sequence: CASTRSGGEGGELFF.